What follows describes a single T cell receptor beta chain. Its antigen is undetermined. The data were taken from a study of T cell repertoires in cytomegalovirus infection. About the study: Evidence of both CMV infection and a matching HLA type came from public TCR beta signatures.

TCRdb reprocessed the reads via MiXCR and lists one record per CDR3 protein. In the table there are some 680,000 distinct CDR3 sequences, less than 40% of which are singletons. The CDR3 consists of 14 residues. CDR1 and CDR2 from the germline V gene are MNHEY and SVGAGI. V gave up 6 bases and J gave up 2 bases, with 11 bases separating them. Study conclusions and caveats: The ex vivo response was dominated by HLA-C-restricted CMV-specific TCR beta clonotypes.

The sample was PBMCs. V is TRBV6-5 and J is TRBJ1-5; TRBD1 might be the D (5 bases). The clonotype comes from a human donor in good health (CMV status not recorded). Some clones in this sample may be carry-over from other donors' samples. The CDR3 loop reads CASRAGRRNQPQHF. CDR3 DNA sequence: TGTGCCAGCAGGGCAGGGAGGCGCAATCAGCCCCAGCATTTT.